The sequence of this T cell receptor (beta chain) was determined in a study of T cell repertoires in cytomegalovirus infection. Study at large: HLA-B-restricted CMV epitopes that are well studied were used alongside recently identified HLA-C-restricted ones. Through public TCR beta signatures, both CMV infection and matching HLA type were indicated.

On this clonotype: Its antigen is currently unknown.

This CDR3 spans 16 amino acids. CDR1 MNHNS and CDR2 SASEGT come from the germline V gene. Between the trimmed V and J ends, which lost 0 bases and 0 bases, there was a span of 8 bases. Study outcomes and limitations: CMV-specific HLA-C-restricted TCR beta clonotypes dominated the ex vivo response.

One entry per CDR3 protein results from TCRdb running MiXCR on the reads. The sample has approximately 1,000,000 distinct CDR3 sequences; about a third are singletons. The sequences come from cultured CD8+ T cells from PBMCs, collected from culture after CMV antigen stimulation. V is TRBV6-1 and J is TRBJ1-4; D is undetermined. The receptor comes from a human donor in good health (CMV status not recorded). Some clones in this sample may be carry-over from other donors' samples. Written as DNA, the CDR3 is TGTGCCAGCAGTGAAGCAAGGGAAGCAACTAATGAAAAACTGTTTTTT. This translates into CASSEAREATNEKLFF.